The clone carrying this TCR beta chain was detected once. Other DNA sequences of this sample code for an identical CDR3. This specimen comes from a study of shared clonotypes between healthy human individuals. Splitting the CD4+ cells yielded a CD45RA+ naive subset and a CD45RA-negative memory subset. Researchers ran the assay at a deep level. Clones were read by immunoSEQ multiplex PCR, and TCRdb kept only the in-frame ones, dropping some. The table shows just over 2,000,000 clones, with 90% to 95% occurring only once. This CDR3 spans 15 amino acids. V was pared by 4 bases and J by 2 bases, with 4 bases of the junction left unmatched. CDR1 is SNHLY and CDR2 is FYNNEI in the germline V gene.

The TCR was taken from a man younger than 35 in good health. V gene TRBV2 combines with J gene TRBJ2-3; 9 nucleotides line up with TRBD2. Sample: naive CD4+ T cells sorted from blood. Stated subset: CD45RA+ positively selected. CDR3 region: CASSGLAGYTDTQYF. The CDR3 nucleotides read TGTGCCAGCAGTGGTCTAGCGGGGTACACAGATACGCAGTATTTT.